This is a list of T cell receptor beta chains from one sample in a study of PD-L1 blockade in urothelial cancer. Assay used: immunoSEQ multiplex PCR; TCRdb lists only in-frame clones, some missing. The table lists 100,000 to 150,000 clones, approximately 85% of them singletons. Here the sequenced sample was PBMCs, taken around atezolizumab (anti-PD-L1) treatment. The receptors were gathered from a man aged 50-60 years with urothelial cancer. Each CDR3 is given with its conserved first and last residue. Each record gives: D gene, J gene, V gene, clone size, CDR3 DNA, CDR3 protein. A D gene is named only where the DNA matches it firmly. For some rows the clone size is stated as once, few or many, or as a class when expanded; others skip it.

>TRBD1|TRBJ2-5|TRBV5-1|-
TGCGCCAGCAGCGATAACAGGGGGCAAGAGACCCAGTACTTC
CASSDNRGQETQYF
>-|TRBJ1-2|TRBV6-5|-
TGTGCCTCTGCCGCGAGGGGCTACACCTTC
CASAARGYTF
>-|TRBJ2-3|TRBV18|-
TGTGCCAGCTCACCGGTGGAGCTTGGTCCGGGGATAAGGACTAGCACAGATACGCAGTATTTT
CASSPVELGPGIRTSTDTQYF
>-|TRBJ2-6|TRBV7-8|-
TGTGCCAGCAGCCCTATTTCTCGCTCTGGGGCCAACGTCCTGACTTTC
CASSPISRSGANVLTF
>TRBD2|TRBJ2-7|TRBV28|-
TGTGCCAGCAGTCTTCTCGGGGGGGCGCGAGAGCAGTACTTC
CASSLLGGAREQYF
>TRBD2|TRBJ2-2|TRBV6-4|many
TGTGCCAGCAGTGCGACTAGCGGGAGCACCGGGGAGCTGTTTTTT
CASSATSGSTGELFF
>TRBD1|TRBJ1-1|TRBV5-5|medium-sized
TGTGCCAGCAGAGTGACTTGGGACAGGGTGAACACTGAAGCTTTCTTT
CASRVTWDRVNTEAFF
>-|TRBJ2-5|TRBV9|-
TGTGCCAGCAGCGTAGGGATAATTGACAGCCTACAAGAGACCCAGTACTTC
CASSVGIIDSLQETQYF
>-|TRBJ1-5|TRBV10-3|-
TGTGCCATCAGGGGGGCAGATAATCAGCCCCAGCATTTT
CAIRGADNQPQHF
>-|TRBJ1-1|TRBV4-1|-
TGCGCCAGCAGCCAAGATTTCATACGGGTGTCAAACACTGAAGCTTTCTTT
CASSQDFIRVSNTEAFF
>TRBD1|TRBJ2-3|TRBV5-5|-
TGTGCCAGCAGCCCACAGGGGACAGATACGCAGTATTTT
CASSPQGTDTQYF
>TRBD2|TRBJ2-2|TRBV28|-
TGTGCCAGCAGTTCGGTTTGGTGGGGCGGGAGTTTCACCGGGGAGCTGTTTTTT
CASSSVWWGGSFTGELFF
>-|TRBJ2-1|TRBV20-1|-
TGCAGTGCTAGAGAGCGCAATGAGCAGTTCTTC
CSARERNEQFF
>TRBD1|TRBJ1-4|TRBV11-2|-
TGTGCCAGCAGCTACCCGACAGGGTTAGTAGGAGAAAAACTGTTTTTT
CASSYPTGLVGEKLFF
>-|TRBJ2-7|TRBV6-1|-
TGTGCCAGCAGTGGGCCGGCGGGCGGTACCTACGAGCAGTACTTC
CASSGPAGGTYEQYF
>-|TRBJ2-7|TRBV9|-
TGTGCCAGCAGCGAGGACAGCCTTCCCTACGAGCAGTACTTC
CASSEDSLPYEQYF
>TRBD2|TRBJ2-3|TRBV28|-
TGTGCCAGCAGTCCACTAGCGACCCTGACGCAGTATTTT
CASSPLATLTQYF
>TRBD1|TRBJ2-7|TRBV30|-
TGTGCCTGGAGTATTACAGGGGGCCGGGGGTACTTC
CAWSITGGRGYF
>-|TRBJ1-1|TRBV5-1|-
TGCGCCAGCAGCTTCGACAGAGTAATGAACACTGAAGCTTTCTTT
CASSFDRVMNTEAFF
>TRBD2|TRBJ2-1|TRBV5-1|-
TGCGCCACCCGACTAGCGGGAGGACAAGAGCAGTTCTTC
CATRLAGGQEQFF
>-|TRBJ2-1|TRBV5-1|-
TGCGCCAGCAGCTTGGCCCTTTCGAGCTCCTACAATGAGCAGTTCTTC
CASSLALSSSYNEQFF
>TRBD2|TRBJ2-7|TRBV5-1|-
TGCGCCAGCAGCTTGTCGCCCAGCGGGAGCTCCTACGAGCAGTACTTC
CASSLSPSGSSYEQYF
>TRBD1|TRBJ1-2|TRBV28|-
TGTGCCTCGGCAGGACAGGGGGTATATGGCTACACCTTC
CASAGQGVYGYTF
>TRBD2|TRBJ2-1|TRBV5-1|-
TGCGCCAGCGCGGGACTAGCGGGAGAAAATGAGCAGTTCTTC
CASAGLAGENEQFF
>TRBD2|TRBJ2-2|TRBV4-1|-
TGCGCCAGCAGCCAAGGGGGACTAGGTGCCGGGGAGCTGTTTTTT
CASSQGGLGAGELFF
>TRBD2|TRBJ2-1|TRBV4-1|once
TGCGCCAGCAGCCAAGAATCCGGGACTAGCGGATACAATGAGCAGTTCTTC
CASSQESGTSGYNEQFF
>TRBD1|TRBJ1-2|TRBV25-1|-
TGTGCCAGCAGTGAAGAGGTCAGGGGGCAAAGAGGCTACACCTTC
CASSEEVRGQRGYTF
>TRBD2|TRBJ2-7|TRBV5-4|once
TGTGCCAGCAGCTTATGGGGGGGGAGCAACGAGCAGTACTTC
CASSLWGGSNEQYF
>-|TRBJ1-2|TRBV11-2|few
TGTGCCAGCATGCCAGGGAGGCAGTCCCATTATGGCTACACCTTC
CASMPGRQSHYGYTF
>-|TRBJ2-2|TRBV9|-
TGTGCCAGCAGCGCTCTCACCGGGGAGCTGTTTTTT
CASSALTGELFF
>-|TRBJ1-3|TRBV28|-
TGTGCCAGCAATGAACCAGGTTCTGGAAACACCATATATTTT
CASNEPGSGNTIYF
>-|TRBJ1-1|TRBV6-1|-
TGTGCCAGCATTCTATCCGGGAACACTGAAGCTTTCTTT
CASILSGNTEAFF
>TRBD2|TRBJ2-2|TRBV19|-
TGTGCCAGTAGTAGCACTAGCGGGAGGCTTAACACCGGGGAGCTGTTTTTT
CASSSTSGRLNTGELFF
>-|TRBJ1-5|TRBV6-1|-
TGTGCCAGCAGTTTACAGCAGAATCAGCCCCAGCATTTT
CASSLQQNQPQHF
>-|TRBJ2-5|TRBV11-2|-
TGTGCCAGCAGCTTAGGGGACTTACAAGAGACCCAGTACTTC
CASSLGDLQETQYF
>-|TRBJ2-7|TRBV14|-
TGTGCCAGCAGCCCCGGACACGTCTTCGGGGAGCAGTACTTC
CASSPGHVFGEQYF
>-|TRBJ1-1|TRBV6-6|-
TGTGCCAGCAGCCCCTTACAGGGGAACACTGAAGCTTTCTTT
CASSPLQGNTEAFF
>-|TRBJ2-7|TRBV29-1|-
TGCAGCGTTGAAGCTCAGTCCTACGAGCAGTACTTC
CSVEAQSYEQYF
>-|TRBJ1-5|TRBV19|-
TGTGCCAGTAGTATAGGAGGATTTGGAAATCAGCCCCAGCATTTT
CASSIGGFGNQPQHF
>-|TRBJ2-2|TRBV7-2|once
TGTGCCAGCAGCTTAGCCCACACTCTAGCTACCGGGGAGCTGTTTTTT
CASSLAHTLATGELFF
>TRBD1|TRBJ1-5|TRBV19|-
TGTGCCAGTAGGAAGACGACAGGGCCCAGCGATCAGCCCCAGCATTTT
CASRKTTGPSDQPQHF
>-|TRBJ2-7|TRBV5-1|-
TGCGCCAGCAGCTTGGCCGTGGGGGCGCGGGAGCAGTACTTC
CASSLAVGAREQYF
>-|TRBJ2-2|TRBV14|-
TGTGCCAGCAGCCAACAGGTCGGCACCGGGGAGCTGTTTTTT
CASSQQVGTGELFF